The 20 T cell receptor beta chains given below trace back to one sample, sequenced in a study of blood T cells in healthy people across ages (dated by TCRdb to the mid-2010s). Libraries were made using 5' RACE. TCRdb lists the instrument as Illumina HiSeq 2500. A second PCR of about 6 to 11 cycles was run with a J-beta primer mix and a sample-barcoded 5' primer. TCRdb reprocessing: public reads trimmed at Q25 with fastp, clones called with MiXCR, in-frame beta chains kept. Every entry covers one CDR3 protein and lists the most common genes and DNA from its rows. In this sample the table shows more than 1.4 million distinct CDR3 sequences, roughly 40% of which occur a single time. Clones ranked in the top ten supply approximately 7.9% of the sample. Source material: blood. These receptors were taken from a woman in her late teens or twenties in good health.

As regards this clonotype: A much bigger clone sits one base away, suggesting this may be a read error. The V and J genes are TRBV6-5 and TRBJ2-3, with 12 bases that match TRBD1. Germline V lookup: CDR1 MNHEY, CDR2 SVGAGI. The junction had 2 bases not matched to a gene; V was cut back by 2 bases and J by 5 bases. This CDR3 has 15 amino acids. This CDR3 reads CASSYGTGGRDTQYF. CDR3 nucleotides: TGTGCCAGCAGTTACGGGACAGGGGGCAGAGATACGCAGTATTTT.

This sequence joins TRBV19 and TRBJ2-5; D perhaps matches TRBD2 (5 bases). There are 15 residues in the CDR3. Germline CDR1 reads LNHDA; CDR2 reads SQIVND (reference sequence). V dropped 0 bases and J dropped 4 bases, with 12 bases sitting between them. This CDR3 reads CASSIDPLGGETQYF. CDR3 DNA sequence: TGTGCCAGTAGTATAGATCCGCTAGGAGGAGAGACCCAGTACTTC.

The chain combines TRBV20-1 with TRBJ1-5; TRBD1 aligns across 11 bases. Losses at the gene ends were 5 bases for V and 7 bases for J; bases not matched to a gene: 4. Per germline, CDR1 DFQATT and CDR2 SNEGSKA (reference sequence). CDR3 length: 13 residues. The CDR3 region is CSAGQGASQPQHF. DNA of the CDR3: TGCAGTGCTGGACAGGGGGCATCGCAGCCCCAGCATTTT.

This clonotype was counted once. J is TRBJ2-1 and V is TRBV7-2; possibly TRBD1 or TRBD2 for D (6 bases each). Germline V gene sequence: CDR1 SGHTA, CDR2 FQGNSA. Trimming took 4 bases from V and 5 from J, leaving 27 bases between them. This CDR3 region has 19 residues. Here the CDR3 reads CASSSSEFAADRGHNEQFF. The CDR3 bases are TGTGCCAGCAGCTCCTCTGAATTTGCCGCGGACCGGGGGCACAATGAGCAGTTCTTC. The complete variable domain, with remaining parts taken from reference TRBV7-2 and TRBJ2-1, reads GAGVSQSPSNKVTEKGKDVELRCDPISGHTALYWYRQSLGQGLEFLIYFQGNSAPDKSGLPSDRFSAERTGGSVSTLTIQRTQQEDSAVYLCASSSSEFAADRGHNEQFFGPGTRLTVL.

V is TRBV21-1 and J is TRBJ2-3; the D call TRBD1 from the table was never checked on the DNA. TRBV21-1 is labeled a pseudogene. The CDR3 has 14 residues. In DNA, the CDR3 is TGTGCCAGCCGAGATGGGGCGGGAATAGATACGCAGTATTTT. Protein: CASRDGAGIDTQYF.

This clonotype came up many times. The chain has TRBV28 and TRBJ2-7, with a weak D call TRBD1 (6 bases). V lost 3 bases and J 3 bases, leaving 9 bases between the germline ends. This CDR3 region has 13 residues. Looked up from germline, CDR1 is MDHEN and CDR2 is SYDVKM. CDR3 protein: CASSFGQLYEQYF. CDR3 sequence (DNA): TGTGCCAGCAGTTTCGGACAGCTCTACGAGCAGTACTTC.

The CDR3 DNA sequence: TGTGCCAGCAGCCCCGTGTTGCGGGAGGGATTAGATACGCAGTATTTT. It yields the protein CASSPVLREGLDTQYF. The chain links TRBV3-1 to TRBJ2-3, with TRBD2 identical over 9 bases. J was trimmed by 5 bases and V by 4 bases; bases with no gene match: 10. The CDR3 sequence is 16 residues long. Germline lookup yields CDR1 LGHDT and CDR2 YNNKEL (reference sequence).

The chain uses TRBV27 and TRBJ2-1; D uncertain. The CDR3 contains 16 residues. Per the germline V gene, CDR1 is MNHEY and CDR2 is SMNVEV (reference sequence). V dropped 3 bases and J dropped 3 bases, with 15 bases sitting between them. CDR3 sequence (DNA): TGTGCCAGCAGTTTCTCCGCCCCGTCCCTCTACAATGAGCAGTTCTTC. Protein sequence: CASSFSAPSLYNEQFF.

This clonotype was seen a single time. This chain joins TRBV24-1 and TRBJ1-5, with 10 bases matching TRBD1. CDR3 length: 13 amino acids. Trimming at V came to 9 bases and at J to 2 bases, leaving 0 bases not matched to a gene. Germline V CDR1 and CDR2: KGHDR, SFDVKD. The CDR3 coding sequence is TGTGCCACCGGGACAGGGGGCAATCAGCCCCAGCATTTT. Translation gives CATGTGGNQPQHF.

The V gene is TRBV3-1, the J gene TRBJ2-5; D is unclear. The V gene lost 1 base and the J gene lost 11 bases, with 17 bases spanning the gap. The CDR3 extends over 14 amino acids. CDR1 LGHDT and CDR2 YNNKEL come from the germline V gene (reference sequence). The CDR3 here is CASSQGIQARRQYF. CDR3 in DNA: TGTGCCAGCAGCCAAGGGATCCAGGCCCGTCGGCAGTACTTC.

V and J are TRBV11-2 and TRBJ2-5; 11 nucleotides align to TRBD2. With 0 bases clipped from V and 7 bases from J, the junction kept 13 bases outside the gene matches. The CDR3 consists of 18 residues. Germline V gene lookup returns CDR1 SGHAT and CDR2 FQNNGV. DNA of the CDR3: TGTGCCAGCAGCTTAGATCCCGGTAGCGGGAGGGCCAGTTGGACCCAGTACTTC. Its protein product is CASSLDPGSGRASWTQYF.

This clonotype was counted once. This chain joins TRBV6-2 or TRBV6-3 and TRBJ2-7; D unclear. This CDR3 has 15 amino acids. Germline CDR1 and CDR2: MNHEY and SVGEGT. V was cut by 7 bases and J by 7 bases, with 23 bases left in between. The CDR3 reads CASTANRGPNNEQYF. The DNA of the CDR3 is TGTGCCAGCACTGCGAATCGAGGTCCCAACAATGAGCAGTACTTC.

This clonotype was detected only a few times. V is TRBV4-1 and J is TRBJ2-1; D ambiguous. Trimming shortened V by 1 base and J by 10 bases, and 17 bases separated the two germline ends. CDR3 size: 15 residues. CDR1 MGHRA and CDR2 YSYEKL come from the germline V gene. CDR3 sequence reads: CASSQGNPHLREQFF. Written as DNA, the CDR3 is TGCGCCAGCAGCCAAGGGAACCCCCACTTGAGGGAGCAGTTCTTC.

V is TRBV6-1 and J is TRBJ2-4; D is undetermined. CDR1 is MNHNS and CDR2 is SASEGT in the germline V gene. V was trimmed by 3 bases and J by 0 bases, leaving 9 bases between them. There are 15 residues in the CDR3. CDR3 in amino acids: CASSENWGAKNIQYF. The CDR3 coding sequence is TGTGCCAGCAGTGAGAATTGGGGAGCCAAAAACATTCAGTACTTC.

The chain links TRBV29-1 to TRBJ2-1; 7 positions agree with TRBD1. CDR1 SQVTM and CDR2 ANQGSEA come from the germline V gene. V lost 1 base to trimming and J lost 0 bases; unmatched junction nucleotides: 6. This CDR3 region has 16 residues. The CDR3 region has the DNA TGCAGCGTTGAAGTGGGCACAGGGGACTCCTACAATGAGCAGTTCTTC. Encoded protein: CSVEVGTGDSYNEQFF.

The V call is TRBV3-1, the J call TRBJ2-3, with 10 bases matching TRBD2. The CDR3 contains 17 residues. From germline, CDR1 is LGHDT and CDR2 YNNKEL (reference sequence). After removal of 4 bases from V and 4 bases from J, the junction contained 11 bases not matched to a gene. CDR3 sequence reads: CASSPVLLAGEPDTQYF. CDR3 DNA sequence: TGTGCCAGCAGCCCCGTTTTGCTAGCGGGAGAACCAGATACGCAGTATTTT.

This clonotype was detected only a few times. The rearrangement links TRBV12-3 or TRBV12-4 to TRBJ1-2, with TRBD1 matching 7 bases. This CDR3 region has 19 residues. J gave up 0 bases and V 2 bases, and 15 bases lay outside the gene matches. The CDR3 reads CASSLIVSKGAKANYGYTF. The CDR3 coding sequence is TGTGCCAGCAGTTTAATAGTGTCTAAGGGGGCCAAAGCTAACTATGGCTACACCTTC.

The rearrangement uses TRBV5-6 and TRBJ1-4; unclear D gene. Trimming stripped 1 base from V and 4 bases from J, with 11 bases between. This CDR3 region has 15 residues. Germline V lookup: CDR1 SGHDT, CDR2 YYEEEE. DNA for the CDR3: TGTGCCAGCAGCTTGCGAGGGATCCGTAATGAAAAACTGTTTTTT. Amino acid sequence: CASSLRGIRNEKLFF.

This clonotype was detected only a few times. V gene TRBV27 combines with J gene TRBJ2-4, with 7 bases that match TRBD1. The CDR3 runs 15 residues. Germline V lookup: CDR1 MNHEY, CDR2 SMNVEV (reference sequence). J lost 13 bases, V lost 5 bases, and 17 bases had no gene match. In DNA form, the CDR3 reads TGTGCCAGCAGTACTACCGGGACAGCTCTCGGGAAGCAGTACTTC. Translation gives CASSTTGTALGKQYF.

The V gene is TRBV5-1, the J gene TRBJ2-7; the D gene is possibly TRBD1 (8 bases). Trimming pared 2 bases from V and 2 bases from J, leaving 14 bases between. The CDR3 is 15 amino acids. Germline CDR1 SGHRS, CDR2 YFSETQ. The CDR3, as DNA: TGCGCCAGCAGCTTTGGACAGGGAGGGACCTACGAGCAGTACTTC. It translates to CASSFGQGGTYEQYF. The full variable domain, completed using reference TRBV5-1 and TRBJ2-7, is KAGVTQTPRYLIKTRGQQVTLSCSPISGHRSVSWYQQTPGQGLQFLFEYFSETQRNKGNFPGRFSGRQFSNSRSEMNVSTLELGDSALYLCASSFGQGGTYEQYFGPGTRLTVT.